Shown below are 19 T cell receptor beta chains from a single sample sequenced in a study of OX40 agonist ivuxolimab in advanced cancers. Profiling relied on immunoSEQ multiplex PCR, and the TCRdb table lists in-frame clones only, not all of them. In the table there are over 75,000 clones, around 88% of which are singletons. Material: CD4+ or CD8+ T cells sorted from blood, obtained in a trial of the OX40 agonist ivuxolimab. The origin of the receptors is an adult with an advanced solid tumor such as melanoma, head and neck, liver or kidney cancer.

The V and J genes are TRBV18 and TRBJ1-1; D is ambiguous. Per the germline V gene, CDR1 is KGHSH and CDR2 is LQKENI. The V gene lost 0 bases and the J gene lost 0 bases, with 11 bases spanning the gap. The CDR3 loop spans 16 amino acids. The CDR3 loop reads CASSPPNSPMNTEAFF. CDR3 DNA: TGTGCCAGCTCACCACCGAACAGTCCCATGAACACTGAAGCTTTCTTT.

The chain is built from TRBV18 and TRBJ2-6, with 7 bases identical to TRBD1. There are 17 residues in the CDR3. J was trimmed by 2 bases and V by 6 bases; bases with no gene match: 10. Per the germline V gene, CDR1 is KGHSH and CDR2 is LQKENI. DNA for the CDR3: TGTGCCAGCTCTCGGGGACAGTATGACGCTGGGGCCAACGTCCTGACTTTC. The encoded protein is CASSRGQYDAGANVLTF.

The sample holds a few counts of this clone. The chain is built from TRBV5-5 and TRBJ1-6; a weak D match, TRBD1 (6 bases). The CDR3 sequence is 15 residues long. In germline, CDR1 is SGHKS, CDR2 YYEKEE (reference sequence). The V end was cut by 1 base, the J end by 7 bases, with 12 bases between. The DNA for the CDR3 is TGTGCCAGCAGCTTGAGGGGGTATTCCAATTCACCCCTCCACTTT. Translation gives CASSLRGYSNSPLHF.

This clone has a single count. This rearrangement joins TRBV7-2 to TRBJ1-1, with 7 bases fitting TRBD1. The germline gives CDR1 SGHTA, CDR2 FQGNSA. The CDR3 covers 15 residues. Unmatched junction bases numbered 15, after V lost 1 base and J lost 13 bases. Written as DNA, the CDR3 is TGTGCCAGCAGCTTAGGCCACGGACAGGCGACGAACCTTTTCTTT. Its protein is CASSLGHGQATNLFF.

The chain recombines TRBV5-4 with TRBJ2-5, with D uncertain. The J call could be wrong; TRBJ2-7 is a better fit for the DNA end. CDR3 size: 14 residues. Per germline, CDR1 SGHNT and CDR2 YYREEE (reference sequence). CDR3 protein: CASSSDRAQNEQYF. CDR3 nucleotides: TGTGCCAGCAGCTCCGATAGGGCGCAGAACGAGCAGTACTTC.

The chain links TRBV27 to TRBJ2-1; 8 positions match TRBD1. Trimming took 5 bases from V and 1 from J; bases not matched to a gene: 4. The CDR3 extends over 15 amino acids. Germline V lookup: CDR1 MNHEY, CDR2 SMNVEV (reference sequence). The CDR3 coding sequence is TGTGCCAGCAGTCACGGACAGGGATCCTACAATGAGCAGTTCTTC. This translates into CASSHGQGSYNEQFF.

The CDR3 DNA is TGTGCCAGCGGGTCTAGACCTAGCACAGATACGCAGTATTTT. The encoded protein is CASGSRPSTDTQYF. This chain joins TRBV6-1 and TRBJ2-3; D is unclear. This CDR3 region has 14 residues. Looked up from germline, CDR1 is MNHNS and CDR2 is SASEGT. V was shortened by 8 bases and J by 0 bases, with 12 bases between the two germline ends.

This clone occurred once. This chain uses TRBV30 with TRBJ1-2; D is perhaps TRBD1 (5 bases). V lost 5 bases, J lost 3 bases, and 7 bases lay in between. The CDR3 contains 11 residues. CDR1 GTSNPN and CDR2 SVGIG come from the germline V gene (reference sequence). CDR3 sequence: CAWGAHYGYTF. The CDR3, as DNA: TGTGCCTGGGGGGCCCACTATGGCTACACCTTC.

V usage is TRBV14 and J usage is TRBJ2-7; no clear D gene. The CDR3 runs to 15 residues. Between the trimmed V and J ends, which lost 5 bases and 2 bases, there was a span of 16 bases. Germline loops: CDR1 SGHDN, CDR2 FVKESK. In nucleotides, the CDR3 is TGTGCCAGCAGCTCGCCCGAGACCATAACCTACGAGCAGTACTTC. It is translated as CASSSPETITYEQYF. Supplemented by reference TRBV14 and TRBJ2-7, the full variable domain reads EAGVTQFPSHSVIEKGQTVTLRCDPISGHDNLYWYRRVMGKEIKFLLHFVKESKQDESGMPNNRFLAERTGGTYSTLKVQPAELEDSGVYFCASSSPETITYEQYFGPGTRLTVT.

This clone showed up just once. The rearrangement joins TRBV2 to TRBJ1-4, with TRBD1 as a possible D gene (5 bases). CDR1 and CDR2 (germline): SNHLY, FYNNEI. V gave up 2 bases and J gave up 7 bases, with 11 bases separating them. This CDR3 has 14 residues. The CDR3 DNA is TGTGCCAGCAGTGAAATGGGGGACGGTGAAAAACTGTTTTTT. This gives the protein CASSEMGDGEKLFF. Based on the CDR3 plus reference TRBV2 and TRBJ1-4, the full variable domain is EPEVTQTPSHQVTQMGQEVILRCVPISNHLYFYWYRQILGQKVEFLVSFYNNEISEKSEIFDDQFSVERPDGSNFTLKIRSTKLEDSAMYFCASSEMGDGEKLFFGSGTQLSVL.

The chain carries TRBV7-9 and TRBJ1-1, with D tentatively TRBD1 (5 bases). The CDR3 is 14 amino acids. Per germline, CDR1 SEHNR and CDR2 FQNEAQ (reference sequence). Trimming stripped 2 bases from V and 1 base from J, with 8 bases between. CDR3 in DNA: TGTGCCAGCAGCTTAAAAGGGGCGAACACTGAAGCTTTCTTT. This gives the protein CASSLKGANTEAFF.

CDR3 in amino acids: CASSEGGEGYEQYF. The CDR3 nucleotides read TGTGCCAGCAGTGAAGGGGGAGAAGGCTACGAGCAGTACTTC. The chain combines TRBV25-1 with TRBJ2-7; either TRBD1 or TRBD2 may fit D (5 bases each). Germline CDR1 is MGHDK and CDR2 is SYGVNS. This CDR3 contains 14 residues. The V gene lost 2 bases and the J gene lost 3 bases, with 11 bases spanning the gap.

The sample holds one count of this clone. The chain employs TRBV28 and TRBJ1-2, with D possibly matching TRBD1 (6 bases). CDR1 is MDHEN and CDR2 is SYDVKM in the germline V gene. There are 14 residues in the CDR3. V lost 4 bases and J lost 8, with 17 bases in between. For the CDR3, the DNA is TGTGCCAGCAGTTCACACTCCGGGACATGGGGCTACACCTTC. Translation: CASSSHSGTWGYTF.

J is TRBJ2-7 and V is TRBV7-2, with TRBD2 matching over 9 bases. Germline trimming cut 5 bases from V and 6 bases from J; bases unmatched to any gene: 11. CDR1 and CDR2 (germline): SGHTA, FQGNSA. The CDR3 is 15 amino acids. Here the CDR3 reads CASSNRGGALIEQYF. The CDR3 DNA reads as TGTGCCAGCAGCAACCGCGGGGGGGCCCTGATCGAGCAGTACTTC.

The chain has TRBV10-3 and TRBJ2-4; 11 nucleotides match TRBD2. Trimming removed 0 bases from V and 6 bases from J; junction bases left unmatched: 7. This CDR3 contains 17 residues. Germline V gene lookup returns CDR1 ENHRY and CDR2 SYGVKD. The CDR3 coding sequence is TGTGCCATCAGTGAGTCGATTCCCACTAGCGGGGGAAACATTCAGTACTTC. The encoded protein is CAISESIPTSGGNIQYF.

This clone has just one count. This sequence joins TRBV2 and TRBJ1-5; D gene uncertain. Per the germline V gene, CDR1 is SNHLY and CDR2 is FYNNEI. The V gene lost 3 bases and the J gene lost 6 bases, with 15 bases spanning the gap. The CDR3 runs 15 residues. Written as DNA, the CDR3 is TGTGCCAGCAGTGAGATGGGGATTAAGGGTCAGCCCCAGCATTTT. Encoded protein: CASSEMGIKGQPQHF.

The chain employs TRBV25-1 and TRBJ2-2; D gene ambiguous. The CDR3 sequence is 11 residues long. Germline CDR1 MGHDK, CDR2 SYGVNS. V was trimmed by 6 bases and J by 5 bases, leaving 4 bases between them. The CDR3 bases are TGTGCCAGCAGAGGAACCGGGGAGCTGTTTTTT. Translating gives CASRGTGELFF.

The V gene is TRBV7-2, the J gene TRBJ1-2; D ambiguous. With 2 bases removed from V and 2 bases from J, the gap between germline ends came to 12 bases. CDR1 is SGHTA and CDR2 is FQGNSA in the germline V gene. This CDR3 spans 15 amino acids. CDR3 region: CASSLRSGRNYGYTF. The CDR3 coding sequence is TGTGCCAGCAGCTTAAGATCTGGTCGCAACTATGGCTACACCTTC.

This clone came up once. The genes are TRBV11-3 and TRBJ2-7; 7 positions agree with TRBD1. With V trimmed by 4 bases and J by 1 base, 7 bases remained unmatched. The CDR3 is 15 amino acids. The germline CDR1 and CDR2 sequences are SGHNT and YENEEA. In DNA form, the CDR3 reads TGTGCCAGCAGCTCGGGACAGCCGGAATCCTACGAGCAGTACTTC. The encoded protein is CASSSGQPESYEQYF.